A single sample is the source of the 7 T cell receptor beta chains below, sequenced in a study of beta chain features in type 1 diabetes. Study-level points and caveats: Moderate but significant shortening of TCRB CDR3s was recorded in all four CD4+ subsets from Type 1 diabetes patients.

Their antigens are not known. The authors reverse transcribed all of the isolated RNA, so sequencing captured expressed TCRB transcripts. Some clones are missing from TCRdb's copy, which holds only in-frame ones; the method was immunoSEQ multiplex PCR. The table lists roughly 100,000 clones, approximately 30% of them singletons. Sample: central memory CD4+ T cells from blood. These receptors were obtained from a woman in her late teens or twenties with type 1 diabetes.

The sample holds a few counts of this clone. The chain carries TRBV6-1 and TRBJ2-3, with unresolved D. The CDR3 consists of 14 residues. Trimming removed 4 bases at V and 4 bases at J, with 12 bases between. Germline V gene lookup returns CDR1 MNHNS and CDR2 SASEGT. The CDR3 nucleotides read TGTGCCAGCAGTGGCTACGCTAAACCAGATACGCAGTATTTT. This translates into CASSGYAKPDTQYF.

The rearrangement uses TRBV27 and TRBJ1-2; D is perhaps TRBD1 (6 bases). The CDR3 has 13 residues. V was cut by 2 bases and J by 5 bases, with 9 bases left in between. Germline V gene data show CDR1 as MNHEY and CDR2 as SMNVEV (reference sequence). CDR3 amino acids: CASSLTQGYGYTF. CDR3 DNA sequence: TGTGCCAGCAGTTTAACACAGGGTTATGGCTACACCTTC.

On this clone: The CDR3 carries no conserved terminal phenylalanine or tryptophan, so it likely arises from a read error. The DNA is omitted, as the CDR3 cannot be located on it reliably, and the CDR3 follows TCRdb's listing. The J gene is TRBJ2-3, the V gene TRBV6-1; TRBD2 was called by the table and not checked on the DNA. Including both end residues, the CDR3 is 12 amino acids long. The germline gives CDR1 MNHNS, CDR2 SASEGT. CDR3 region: CATSGSPNNLIQ.

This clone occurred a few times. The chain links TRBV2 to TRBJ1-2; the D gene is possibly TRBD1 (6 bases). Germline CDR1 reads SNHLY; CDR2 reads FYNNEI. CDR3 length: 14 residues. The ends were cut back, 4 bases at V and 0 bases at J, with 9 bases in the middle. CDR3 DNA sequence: TGTGCCAGCAGTGGGACAGTTCCTAACTATGGCTACACCTTC. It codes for CASSGTVPNYGYTF.

The CDR3 coding sequence is TGTGCCAGCAGTTTATCTCTTAGATCGAAAGGGACTAGGAGTGAGCAGTTCTTC. Translated: CASSLSLRSKGTRSEQFF. The chain couples TRBV27 to TRBJ2-1, with 8 nucleotides matching TRBD2. This CDR3 is built from 18 residues. The germline V gene encodes CDR1 MNHEY and CDR2 SMNVEV (reference sequence). V shed 0 bases and J 9 bases; nucleotides not matched to a gene: 16.

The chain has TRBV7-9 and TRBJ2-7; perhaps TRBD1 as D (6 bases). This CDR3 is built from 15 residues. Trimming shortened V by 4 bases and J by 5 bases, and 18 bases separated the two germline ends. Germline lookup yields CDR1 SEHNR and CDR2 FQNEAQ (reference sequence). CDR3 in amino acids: CASSSPEQGFDEQYV. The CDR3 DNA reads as TGTGCCAGCAGCTCCCCGGAGCAGGGGTTCGACGAGCAGTACGTC.

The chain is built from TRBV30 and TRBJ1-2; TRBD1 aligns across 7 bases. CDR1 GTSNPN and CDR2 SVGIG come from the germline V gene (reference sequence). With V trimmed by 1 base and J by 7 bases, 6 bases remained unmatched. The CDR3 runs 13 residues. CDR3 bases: TGTGCCTGGAGTGCGAACAGGGGCCGTGGCTACACCTTC. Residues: CAWSANRGRGYTF.